These T cell receptor beta chains were read from a single sample in a study of cytomegalovirus exposure and HLA in healthy donors. Method: immunoSEQ multiplex PCR; TCRdb's copy keeps in-frame clones and lacks some. In the table there are about 140,000 clones, 80% of which are singletons. The sequenced sample consisted of PBMCs. The receptor set was obtained from a male donor in good health and CMV-seronegative. Each CDR3 is given with its conserved first and last residue.

V gene,J gene,CDR3 protein
TRBV4-3,TRBJ2-3,CASSQVARGTDTQYF
TRBV19,TRBJ1-2,CASRAQSQRYTF
TRBV5-1,TRBJ1-2,CASSSGEERIANYGYTF
TRBV7-2,TRBJ1-1,CASSNPGQDPDEAFF
TRBV7-9,TRBJ1-1,CASSPKRDQNRGRYTEAFF
TRBV27,TRBJ2-3,CASSLNGGGGTQYF
TRBV6-6,TRBJ1-2,CASSYGTSGYTF
TRBV4-2,TRBJ2-7,CASSQDRRAQPFEQYF
TRBV7-3,TRBJ2-3,CASSLVYTDTQYF
TRBV9,TRBJ2-2,CASSAWGGNTGELFF
TRBV27,TRBJ1-5,CASAVLSGQATGAQHF
TRBV9,TRBJ1-4,CASSVGGGNEKLFF
TRBV2,TRBJ1-2,CASSESQGRSYGYTF
TRBV6-5,TRBJ1-2,CASSYDRTLLYGYTF
TRBV28,TRBJ2-1,CASSLSSGGARAYNEQFF
TRBV9,TRBJ1-6,CASSVGGTGFTPLHF
TRBV2,TRBJ1-1,CASGFSGEAFF
TRBV28,TRBJ1-2,CASSFHGQGGFNYGYTF
TRBV7-2,TRBJ1-4,CASSLDRARGEKLFF
TRBV18,TRBJ1-2,CASSPPEQGARSTF
TRBV7-9,TRBJ1-1,CASSRTGLVTEAFF
TRBV7-2,TRBJ2-5,CASSFLIGLETQYF
TRBV5-8,TRBJ2-5,CASRRQVSETQYF
TRBV9,TRBJ1-3,CASSLGGTGNTIYF
TRBV30,TRBJ2-3,CAWSVRAGGMDTQYF
TRBV5-4,TRBJ1-2,CASSREQGAYGYTF
TRBV7-2,TRBJ1-5,CASREEAVGNQPQHF
TRBV15,TRBJ1-6,CATSIDRSLNSPLHF
TRBV28,TRBJ2-7,CASSRRDSYEQYF
TRBV5-4,TRBJ2-3,CASSQTSGGPVDTQYF
TRBV18,TRBJ1-2,CASSPPGVVGYGYTF
TRBV15,TRBJ1-4,CATSRDKAGMVGEKLFF
TRBV30,TRBJ2-1,CAFSPGGSYNEQFF
TRBV7-2,TRBJ2-3,CASSLPAGGSDTQYF
TRBV6-1,TRBJ2-1,CASSGSGGDYNEQFF
TRBV9,TRBJ2-3,CASSETSGVGGGTQYF
TRBV5-1,TRBJ1-4,CASSETGNEKLFF
TRBV30,TRBJ1-1,CAWGALAGKISEAFF
TRBV14,TRBJ1-2,CASSSGQGSGYTF
TRBV18,TRBJ2-5,CASSFTGTEETQYF
TRBV2,TRBJ2-5,CASNGGDGQETQYF
TRBV18,TRBJ2-2,CASSPQLAGNANTGELFF
TRBV7-2,TRBJ1-2,CASSRPGQASSGYTF
TRBV5-1,TRBJ1-1,CASSFSTGAMNTEAFF
TRBV5-6,TRBJ1-5,CASSSRTGTWGQPQHF
TRBV2,TRBJ2-5,CASSEVRGLAARETQYF
TRBV19,TRBJ1-4,CASSITGGAGEKLFF
TRBV7-2,TRBJ1-2,CASSLQGGRDYGYTF
TRBV7-6,TRBJ2-7,CASSWGTGNYEQYF
TRBV7-2,TRBJ1-2,CASSFSLTSGGYTF
TRBV9,TRBJ2-7,CASSVAPLGHSYEQYF
TRBV7-2,TRBJ1-2,CASSSRDRGHYGYTF
TRBV28,TRBJ1-5,CASSPDRGRVQPQHF
TRBV5-6,TRBJ1-2,CASSFGGSGYTF
TRBV27,TRBJ1-2,CASSLSVSGGNYGYTF
TRBV28,TRBJ2-6,CASRTIQGLTGANVLTF
TRBV7-2,TRBJ1-6,CASSLSSGFGSPLHF
TRBV6-6,TRBJ2-7,CASTQGGYEQYF
TRBV28,TRBJ2-7,CASSTGTRNYEQYF
TRBV5-1,TRBJ1-5,CASSPEGWQPQHF